Listed here are 21 T cell receptor beta chains from one sample, sequenced in a study of blood T cell repertoires in COVID-19. Only in-frame clones appear in the TCRdb table, and some are missing; sequencing was by immunoSEQ multiplex PCR. The table records around 130,000 clones, roughly 80% of them present only once. The sequenced sample was peripheral blood. Receptor source: a woman aged 55-70 years with acute or convalescent COVID-19.

V usage is TRBV5-4 and J usage is TRBJ1-2; maybe TRBD1 (6 bases). This CDR3 region has 14 residues. Trimming removed 4 bases at V and 4 bases at J, with 14 bases between. Germline values: CDR1 SGHNT, CDR2 YYREEE (reference sequence). CDR3 loop: CASSSGQSPYGYTF. The CDR3, as DNA: TGTGCCAGCAGCAGCGGACAGTCCCCCTATGGCTACACCTTC.

This clone was seen a handful of times. This chain connects TRBV7-9 to TRBJ1-6, with 7 bases lining up with TRBD1. V was pared by 3 bases and J by 5 bases, with 4 bases of the junction left unmatched. The CDR3 length is 15 residues. The germline V gene has CDR1 SEHNR and CDR2 FQNEAQ (reference sequence). CDR3 residues: CASSFGQADNSPLHF. As DNA, the CDR3 is TGTGCCAGCAGCTTCGGACAGGCGGATAATTCACCCCTCCACTTT.

The rearrangement links TRBV7-3 to TRBJ1-1, with a tentative D call TRBD1 (5 bases). Germline V gives CDR1 SGHTA, CDR2 FQGTGA. Trimming left V 5 bases short and J 4 bases short, with 11 bases between. The CDR3 loop spans 13 amino acids. The CDR3, as DNA: TGTGCCAGCAGCGTTCAACAGGCCACTGAAGCTTTCTTT. This translates into CASSVQQATEAFF.

The chain uses TRBV19 and TRBJ1-6, with D maybe TRBD1 (6 bases). The germline V gene has CDR1 LNHDA and CDR2 SQIVND (reference sequence). The CDR3 has 15 amino acids. V was pared by 6 bases and J by 7 bases, with 16 bases between. The CDR3 region has the DNA TGTGCCAGTAGACCCGGGACAAGGACCAATTCACCCCTCCACTTT. Translating it yields CASRPGTRTNSPLHF.

This clone was observed a single time. This sequence joins TRBV24-1 and TRBJ2-1; D unresolved. Germline-derived CDR1 and CDR2 are KGHDR and SFDVKD. CDR3 length: 15 residues. V lost 2 bases, J lost 0 bases, and 7 bases lay in between. The chain's CDR3 is CATSDSSSSYNEQFF. DNA for the CDR3: TGTGCCACCAGTGATTCGTCCAGCTCCTACAATGAGCAGTTCTTC.

The chain combines TRBV12-3 or TRBV12-4 with TRBJ1-4; D remains unclear. V was pared by 6 bases and J by 8 bases, with 10 bases between. The CDR3 length is 12 residues. The CDR3 loop reads CASSRPVEKLFF. The CDR3 DNA reads as TGTGCCAGCAGCCGTCCTGTAGAAAAACTGTTTTTT.

CDR3 bases: TGTGCCAGCAGCCAAGTAGGGGATGAAGCTTTCTTT. Its protein is CASSQVGDEAFF. This rearrangement joins TRBV3-1 (or the pseudogene TRBV3-2) to TRBJ1-1, with D tentatively TRBD1 (5 bases). The CDR3 extends over 12 amino acids. With 1 base removed from V and 7 bases from J, the gap between germline ends came to 7 bases. Germline V gives CDR1 LGHDT, CDR2 YNNKEL (reference sequence).

This chain joins TRBV14 and TRBJ2-5; D may be TRBD1 (6 bases). The CDR3 contains 15 residues. Germline V lookup: CDR1 SGHDN, CDR2 FVKESK. Trimming left V 0 bases short and J 4 bases short, with 12 bases between. The CDR3 bases are TGTGCCAGCAGCCAAGATAGGACAGTGAGAGAGACCCAGTACTTC. Its translation is CASSQDRTVRETQYF. Filled out from reference TRBV14 and TRBJ2-5, the complete variable domain reads EAGVTQFPSHSVIEKGQTVTLRCDPISGHDNLYWYRRVMGKEIKFLLHFVKESKQDESGMPNNRFLAERTGGTYSTLKVQPAELEDSGVYFCASSQDRTVRETQYFGPGTRLLVL.

This sequence joins TRBV7-9 and TRBJ1-4; D remains unclear. Deletions cut 7 bases from V and 13 bases from J, with 22 bases between. Germline CDR1 SEHNR, CDR2 FQNEAQ (reference sequence). The CDR3 loop spans 14 amino acids. The CDR3 loop is CASTFSAGWTGLFF. The CDR3 DNA reads as TGTGCCAGCACCTTCTCGGCGGGCTGGACGGGACTGTTTTTT. Variable domain in full (rest from reference TRBV7-9 and TRBJ1-4): DTGVSQNPRHKITKRGQNVTFRCDPISEHNRLYWYRQTLGQGPEFLTYFQNEAQLEKSRLLSDRFSAERPKGSFSTLEIQRTEQGDSAMYLCASTFSAGWTGLFFGSGTQLSVL.

The chain is built from TRBV2 and TRBJ1-4, with TRBD1 as a possible D gene (5 bases). The CDR3 length is 17 residues. The V end was cut by 1 base, the J end by 4 bases, with 16 bases between. Germline V gives CDR1 SNHLY, CDR2 FYNNEI. The CDR3 protein is CASSEVMGQVFNEKLFF. The DNA for the CDR3 is TGTGCCAGCAGTGAAGTAATGGGGCAGGTTTTTAATGAAAAACTGTTTTTT.

This clone was seen only once. This chain joins TRBV7-2 and TRBJ1-1, with D hard to call. Germline CDR1 reads SGHTA; CDR2 reads FQGNSA. Between the trimmed V and J ends, which lost 1 base and 5 bases, there was a span of 8 bases. The CDR3 runs 13 residues. The CDR3 nucleotides read TGTGCCAGCAGCTTAGACGGTGCAACTGAAGCTTTCTTT. Its translation is CASSLDGATEAFF.

The genes are TRBV11-2 and TRBJ1-3; 8 nucleotides agree with TRBD1. J gave up 2 bases and V 5 bases, and 2 bases lay outside the gene matches. Per germline, CDR1 SGHAT and CDR2 FQNNGV. The CDR3 is 14 residues long. For the CDR3, the DNA is TGTGCCAGCAGCCAACAGGGGGCTGGAAACACCATATATTTT. Protein product: CASSQQGAGNTIYF. Together with reference TRBV11-2 and TRBJ1-3, the CDR3 gives the full variable domain: EAGVAQSPRYKIIEKRQSVAFWCNPISGHATLYWYQQILGQGPKLLIQFQNNGVVDDSQLPKDRFSAERLKGVDSTLKIQPAKLEDSAVYLCASSQQGAGNTIYFGEGSWLTVV.

This clone was recorded many times. The V and J genes are TRBV11-1 and TRBJ2-1; a possible D gene is TRBD2 (5 bases). CDR1 SGHAT and CDR2 FQDESV come from the germline V gene (reference sequence). V shed 5 bases and J shed 0 bases, with 14 bases lying between them. This CDR3 contains 16 residues. CDR3 sequence (DNA): TGTGCCAGCAGCCCGTGGAGAGGGAGCTCCTACAATGAGCAGTTCTTC. This codes for CASSPWRGSSYNEQFF.

V and J are TRBV29-1 and TRBJ1-3; a possible D gene is TRBD1 (5 bases). Per the germline V gene, CDR1 is SQVTM and CDR2 is ANQGSEA. The V gene lost 3 bases and the J gene lost 2 bases, with 8 bases spanning the gap. This CDR3 comprises 13 residues. The CDR3 loop is CSVDGGTGNTIYF. The CDR3 region has the DNA TGCAGCGTTGACGGGGGGACTGGAAACACCATATATTTT.

This clone came up once. Here the CDR3 DNA reads TGTGCCAGCAGCTTACTGTCGGGGAACTATGGCTACACCTTC. This encodes CASSLLSGNYGYTF. V and J are TRBV13 and TRBJ1-2, with D unresolved. Per germline, CDR1 PRHDT and CDR2 FYEKMQ (reference sequence). V dropped 2 bases and J dropped 2 bases, with 9 bases sitting between them. This CDR3 has 14 residues. Full variable domain (missing parts from reference TRBV13 and TRBJ1-2): AAGVIQSPRHLIKEKRETATLKCYPIPRHDTVYWYQQGPGQDPQFLISFYEKMQSDKGSIPDRFSAQQFSDYHSELNMSSLELGDSALYFCASSLLSGNYGYTFGSGTRLTVV.

This clone was counted between two and nine times. The chain employs TRBV21-1 and TRBJ1-2. TRBV21-1 is designated a pseudogene. The CDR3 consists of 9 residues. CDR3 in DNA: TGTGCCAGCGGAGGGGGCTACACCTTC. Protein product: CASGGGYTF.

The V and J genes are TRBV6-2 or TRBV6-3 and TRBJ2-2; D call uncertain. V lost 2 bases to trimming and J lost 5 bases, with 12 bases between them. Per the germline V gene, CDR1 is MNHEY and CDR2 is SVGEGT. The length of the CDR3 is 15 residues. CDR3 in amino acids: CASSYSERGTGELFF. For the CDR3, the DNA is TGTGCCAGCAGTTACAGCGAGCGAGGTACCGGGGAGCTGTTTTTT.

The chain carries TRBV2 and TRBJ1-2; 7 nucleotides agree with TRBD1. The CDR3 consists of 14 residues. Per germline, CDR1 SNHLY and CDR2 FYNNEI. V dropped 8 bases and J dropped 6; count of bases not matched to a gene: 12. The DNA for the CDR3 is TGTGCCAGCGCCTCGGACAGGACCCTTAATGGCTACACCTTC. Translated, it gives CASASDRTLNGYTF.

This clone appeared a single time. This chain connects TRBV6-5 to TRBJ2-1, with no clear D. The CDR3 consists of 13 residues. Germline V lookup: CDR1 MNHEY, CDR2 SVGAGI. Trimming stripped 0 bases from V and 8 bases from J, with 8 bases between. CDR3 sequence reads: CASSYSLSDEQFF. The CDR3 DNA reads as TGTGCCAGCAGTTACTCCCTGAGTGATGAGCAGTTCTTC.

This rearrangement joins TRBV6-5 to TRBJ2-1, with 8 bases aligning to TRBD2. J gave up 3 bases and V 2 bases, and 3 bases lay outside the gene matches. The CDR3 is made up of 15 amino acids. Germline V gene lookup returns CDR1 MNHEY and CDR2 SVGAGI. Here the CDR3 reads CASSYRLALYNEQFF. CDR3 DNA: TGTGCCAGCAGTTACCGACTAGCGCTCTACAATGAGCAGTTCTTC.

This clone was observed a few times. This CDR3 is CASSLGGTGGYEQYF. In DNA form, the CDR3 reads TGTGCCAGCAGTTTGGGCGGGACAGGGGGCTACGAGCAGTACTTC. The chain joins TRBV6-6 to TRBJ2-7, with 11 bases matching TRBD1. V gave up 4 bases and J gave up 3 bases; unmatched junction bases: 5. The CDR3 loop spans 15 amino acids. Germline V lookup: CDR1 MNHNY, CDR2 SVGAGI (reference sequence).